The 4 T cell receptor beta chains reported below all come from one sample, sequenced in a study of OX40 agonist ivuxolimab in advanced cancers. Libraries were prepared by immunoSEQ multiplex PCR; TCRdb keeps only in-frame clonotypes and omits some of them. The sample has roughly 82,000 clones; around four fifths are singletons. The sequenced sample was CD4+ or CD8+ T cells sorted from blood, obtained in a trial of the OX40 agonist ivuxolimab. The source of these receptors is an adult with an advanced solid tumor such as melanoma, head and neck, liver or kidney cancer.

This clone has just a few counts. V and J are TRBV30 and TRBJ1-5; D is undetermined. Germline V gene data show CDR1 as GTSNPN and CDR2 as SVGIG (reference sequence). V lost 2 bases to trimming and J lost 0 bases, with 8 bases between them. The CDR3 has 14 amino acids. Here the CDR3 reads CAWSRGGSNQPQHF. The CDR3 DNA sequence: TGTGCCTGGAGTCGGGGAGGTAGCAATCAGCCCCAGCATTTT.

This chain joins TRBV5-1 and TRBJ1-3; no definite D call. The CDR3 has 14 amino acids. The V gene lost 5 bases and the J gene lost 2 bases, with 11 bases spanning the gap. CDR1 is SGHRS and CDR2 is YFSETQ in the germline V gene. CDR3 residues: CASSPVVAGNTIYF. The CDR3 nucleotides are TGCGCCAGCAGTCCCGTGGTGGCTGGAAACACCATATATTTT.

The chain combines TRBV7-9 with TRBJ2-1; D tentatively reads TRBD1 or TRBD2 (5 bases each). V was pared by 2 bases and J by 6 bases, with 14 bases between. Germline V gene data show CDR1 as SEHNR and CDR2 as FQNEAQ (reference sequence). CDR3 length: 15 amino acids. This CDR3 is CASSLSWGKGNEQFF. The CDR3 DNA sequence: TGTGCCAGCAGCTTAAGCTGGGGGAAGGGCAATGAGCAGTTCTTC. Filled out from reference TRBV7-9 and TRBJ2-1, the complete variable domain reads DTGVSQNPRHKITKRGQNVTFRCDPISEHNRLYWYRQTLGQGPEFLTYFQNEAQLEKSRLLSDRFSAERPKGSFSTLEIQRTEQGDSAMYLCASSLSWGKGNEQFFGPGTRLTVL.

The chain links TRBV6-5 to TRBJ2-7; D unresolved. The CDR3 sequence is 15 residues long. CDR1 is MNHEY, CDR2 SVGAGI, per germline. V lost 6 bases and J lost 4, with 19 bases in between. In DNA, the CDR3 is TGTGCCAGCAGCACAGCCTTTCGGCAGAGATACGAGCAGTACTTC. Its protein is CASSTAFRQRYEQYF.